This is a list of T cell receptor beta chains from one sample in a study of naive and memory T cell subsets. TCRdb independently ran MiXCR on the UMI-ligation and nested PCR reads; one entry per CDR3 protein. The table includes 130,000 to 150,000 distinct CDR3 sequences, approximately 15% detected once. Sample: naive CD4+ T cells from blood. Receptors were obtained from a human donor in good health. The CDR3 runs from the conserved cysteine through the conserved F or W. D genes are given only for firm matches. Not all rows give a size; the values are once, few, many and, for expanded clones, a class.

size,J,D,V,DNA,CDR3
-,TRBJ2-1,TRBD2,TRBV12-3/TRBV12-4,TGTGCCAGCAGCCCATATAGCGGGAGCAATGAGCAGTTCTTC,CASSPYSGSNEQFF
-,TRBJ2-1,TRBD2,TRBV6-6,TGTGCCAGCAGGTCCGGGACTAGCGGTTACAATGAGCAGTTCTTC,CASRSGTSGYNEQFF
-,TRBJ1-2,-,TRBV7-2,TGTGCCAGCAGCTTCCCCGGGGTTTCCTATGGCTACACCTTC,CASSFPGVSYGYTF
few,TRBJ2-1,TRBD1,TRBV19,TGTGCCAGTAGTAATCGACAGGGCGAGCAGTTCTTC,CASSNRQGEQFF
few,TRBJ2-2,-,TRBV7-2,TGTGCCAGCAGCATAGCCGGGACTGTGAACACCGGGGAGCTGTTTTTT,CASSIAGTVNTGELFF
few,TRBJ2-7,-,TRBV29-1,TGCAGCGTTGTGTTAGAGAGCTACGAGCAGTACTTC,CSVVLESYEQYF
-,TRBJ2-3,TRBD1,TRBV12-3/TRBV12-4,TGTGCCAGCATACGGACAGGGGGACATAGGCAGTATTTT,CASIRTGGHRQYF
-,TRBJ2-5,-,TRBV13,TGTGCCAGCAGCCTAATCCAAGAGACCCAGTACTTC,CASSLIQETQYF
few,TRBJ1-2,-,TRBV20-1,TGCAGTGCTAAACCCCCGGGATTCTATGGCTACACCTTC,CSAKPPGFYGYTF
-,TRBJ1-1,TRBD1,TRBV28,TGTGCCAGCAGGCCCGACAGGGGGCTCATGAACACTGAAGCTTTCTTT,CASRPDRGLMNTEAFF
few,TRBJ2-1,TRBD2,TRBV2,TGTGCCAGCAGGGTGACTAGCGGGAGGGCCGTGTACAATGAGCAGTTCTTC,CASRVTSGRAVYNEQFF
-,TRBJ2-7,-,TRBV6-6,TGTGCCAGCAGCAATCGGTGGCCGAAGGTAACCTACGAGCAGTACTTC,CASSNRWPKVTYEQYF
few,TRBJ1-1,-,TRBV20-1,TGCAGTGCTATAAAGGACAAGGGAAACACTGAAGCTTTCTTT,CSAIKDKGNTEAFF
few,TRBJ2-3,TRBD1,TRBV6-5,TGTGCCAGCAGTTACGGAAGGGGTCAGGGGGCGCCGGATACGCAGTATTTT,CASSYGRGQGAPDTQYF
-,TRBJ1-4,-,TRBV4-2,TGTGCCAGCAGCCAAGGCGGGAGTAATGAAAAACTGTTTTTT,CASSQGGSNEKLFF
-,TRBJ1-3,-,TRBV7-2,TGTGCCAGCAGCTCCGACCCCGGGACAAGCGGCACCATATATTTT,CASSSDPGTSGTIYF
few,TRBJ2-7,-,TRBV20-1,TGCAGTGCCTATCCTCTGGTTCGCGGGAAGAAGGTCTACGAGCAGTACTTC,CSAYPLVRGKKVYEQYF
-,TRBJ2-3,-,TRBV5-1,TGCGCCAGCAGCCCGTCCAGGGACACAGATACGCAGTATTTT,CASSPSRDTDTQYF
few,TRBJ2-5,-,TRBV5-4,TGTGCCAGCAGCTTGGGGAGGTATGGGAGGAAGACCCAGTACTTC,CASSLGRYGRKTQYF
few,TRBJ2-7,-,TRBV11-2,TGTGCCAGCAGCCCCTCCGGGGCACGGGAGCAGTACTTC,CASSPSGAREQYF
-,TRBJ1-1,-,TRBV6-2/TRBV6-3,TGTGCCAGCAGCACCGGGCCTTATATGAACACTGAAGCTTTCTTT,CASSTGPYMNTEAFF
few,TRBJ2-3,-,TRBV24-1,TGTGCCACCGAGGGGCCCAGCACAGATACGCAGTATTTT,CATEGPSTDTQYF
few,TRBJ1-1,-,TRBV12-3/TRBV12-4,TGTGCCAGCAGTTTAGTCGGGGTCGAGACTGAAGCTTTCTTT,CASSLVGVETEAFF
-,TRBJ2-1,-,TRBV5-1,TGCGCCAGCAGCTTGGCCCCGGGAGACAACAATGAGCAGTTCTTC,CASSLAPGDNNEQFF
many,TRBJ1-5,-,TRBV12-3/TRBV12-4,TGTGCCAGCAGCGGGCGGACCGGCCTTCAGCCCCAGCATTTT,CASSGRTGLQPQHF
-,TRBJ2-7,-,TRBV28,TGTGCCAGCAGTTTAAGAAGGTGGTCGGCCTACGAGCAGTACTTC,CASSLRRWSAYEQYF
-,TRBJ2-2,-,TRBV12-3/TRBV12-4,TGTGCCAGCAGTTTGGTCCCGGCTAGCGCATTCTTCCCGAACACCGGGGAGCTGTTTTTT,CASSLVPASAFFPNTGELFF
few,TRBJ2-7,TRBD2,TRBV4-2,TGTGCCAGCAGCCAAGACGGACTAGCCAACGACGAGCAGTACTTC,CASSQDGLANDEQYF
-,TRBJ1-1,TRBD1,TRBV30,TGTGCCTGGACCCTACAGGGGGCGGGAACTGAAGCTTTCTTT,CAWTLQGAGTEAFF
-,TRBJ1-2,-,TRBV10-3,TGTGCCATCAGTGAGCCGGGGACGGTCTATGGCTACACCTTC,CAISEPGTVYGYTF
few,TRBJ2-7,TRBD2,TRBV5-1,TGCGCCAGCAGCATCGGGACTAGCAACGAGCAGTACTTC,CASSIGTSNEQYF
few,TRBJ2-2,TRBD2,TRBV15,TGTGCCACCAGCGGGCTATACAATAGCGGGAGGCAAGGCGGGGAGCTGTTTTTT,CATSGLYNSGRQGGELFF
-,TRBJ1-5,-,TRBV12-3/TRBV12-4,TGTGCCAGCACCCTAAGTAATCAGCCCCAGCATTTT,CASTLSNQPQHF
few,TRBJ1-1,TRBD1,TRBV10-3,TGTGCCATCCTGGACAGGGGAGGGACTGAAGCTTTCTTT,CAILDRGGTEAFF
-,TRBJ2-4,-,TRBV28,TGTGCCAGCAGTCGGTCCTGGGGCAAAAACATTCAGTACTTC,CASSRSWGKNIQYF
-,TRBJ1-1,-,TRBV30,TGTGCCTGGAGTCGCGACGTCAAGAACACTGAAGCTTTCTTT,CAWSRDVKNTEAFF
-,TRBJ2-3,-,TRBV14,TGTGCCAGCAGCCATTCATGGGGTTTCGGCACAGATACGCAGTATTTT,CASSHSWGFGTDTQYF
few,TRBJ1-4,-,TRBV3-1,TGTGCCAGCAGCCCACGAGGGCAGAATGAAAAACTGTTTTTT,CASSPRGQNEKLFF
-,TRBJ2-5,-,TRBV10-3,TGTGCCATCAGTGAGGGGGGACAAGAGACCCAGTACTTC,CAISEGGQETQYF
-,TRBJ2-7,-,TRBV18,TGTGCCAGCTCACCCCCTTCGGGGCGGGGCAGCTACGAGCAGTACTTC,CASSPPSGRGSYEQYF
-,TRBJ2-2,-,TRBV19,TGTGCCAGTACCCCTAGGACCTCGAACACCGGGGAGCTGTTTTTT,CASTPRTSNTGELFF
many,TRBJ2-2,TRBD1,TRBV29-1,TGCAGCGTTGGAGGGGGAACAGGGGACACCGGGGAGCTGTTTTTT,CSVGGGTGDTGELFF
many,TRBJ2-3,-,TRBV6-6,TGTGCCAGCAGTTACCCAGACACAGATACGCAGTATTTT,CASSYPDTDTQYF
-,TRBJ2-1,TRBD2,TRBV6-2/TRBV6-3,TGTGCCAGCAGTACGCCCAGAAAGACTAGCGGGAGCCCCCCAGGTACTTACAATGAGCAGTTCTTC,CASSTPRKTSGSPPGTYNEQFF
-,TRBJ2-3,-,TRBV6-2/TRBV6-3,TGTGCCAGCAGTTATTTGGGGGAGAAAGGTGATACGCAGTATTTT,CASSYLGEKGDTQYF
once,TRBJ2-1,-,TRBV5-4,TGTGCCAGCAGCCCGGACCCGAGCTCCTACAATGAGCAGTTCTTC,CASSPDPSSYNEQFF
-,TRBJ2-7,-,TRBV11-2,TGTGCCAGCAGCTTAAGCTCGGGACATAGCTCCTACGAGCAGTACTTC,CASSLSSGHSSYEQYF
-,TRBJ1-1,-,TRBV29-1,TGCAGCGTTCTAACTTGGGGCGAGAACACTGAAGCTTTCTTT,CSVLTWGENTEAFF
few,TRBJ2-7,-,TRBV4-2,TGTGCCAGCAGCCAACAGGGTGTAGGGTCCGGCGAGCAGTACTTC,CASSQQGVGSGEQYF
few,TRBJ2-5,-,TRBV25-1,TGTGCCAGCAGTGTGACAGCGAAACAAGAGACCCAGTACTTC,CASSVTAKQETQYF
-,TRBJ2-5,-,TRBV6-2/TRBV6-3,TGTGCCAGCAGTTACTATCAGTCCTACCAAGAGACCCAGTACTTC,CASSYYQSYQETQYF
-,TRBJ1-1,-,TRBV30,TGTGCCTGGAGTGTAAGGGTAGGCACTGAAGCTTTCTTT,CAWSVRVGTEAFF
few,TRBJ2-5,TRBD2,TRBV28,TGTGCCAGCAGCTGGCGCGGGAGGGGGGGTGAGACCCAGTACTTC,CASSWRGRGGETQYF
-,TRBJ2-5,-,TRBV7-2,TGTGCCAGCAGCCCCCTCTCGTACCAAGAGACCCAGTACTTC,CASSPLSYQETQYF
-,TRBJ1-2,-,TRBV7-9,TGTGCCAGCAGACTCCACGAAGGGGGAGGCTACACCTTC,CASRLHEGGGYTF
few,TRBJ2-7,TRBD2,TRBV3-1,TGTGCCAGCAGCAAGACTAGCGGGTCCTACGAGCAGTACTTC,CASSKTSGSYEQYF
few,TRBJ2-1,TRBD2,TRBV20-1,TGCAGTGCTAGACTAGCGGGAACCTACAATGAGCAGTTCTTC,CSARLAGTYNEQFF
-,TRBJ1-2,-,TRBV29-1,TGCAGCGTTGAAGTCGAGGGCTACACCTTC,CSVEVEGYTF
few,TRBJ1-2,-,TRBV6-6,TGTGCCAGCAGTTCCCGAGAGACCCAATTAGGGTATGGCTACACCTTC,CASSSRETQLGYGYTF
few,TRBJ2-3,TRBD2,TRBV12-3/TRBV12-4,TGTGCCAGCAGTTTTAGGCTAGCGGGAGCAGATACGCAGTATTTT,CASSFRLAGADTQYF